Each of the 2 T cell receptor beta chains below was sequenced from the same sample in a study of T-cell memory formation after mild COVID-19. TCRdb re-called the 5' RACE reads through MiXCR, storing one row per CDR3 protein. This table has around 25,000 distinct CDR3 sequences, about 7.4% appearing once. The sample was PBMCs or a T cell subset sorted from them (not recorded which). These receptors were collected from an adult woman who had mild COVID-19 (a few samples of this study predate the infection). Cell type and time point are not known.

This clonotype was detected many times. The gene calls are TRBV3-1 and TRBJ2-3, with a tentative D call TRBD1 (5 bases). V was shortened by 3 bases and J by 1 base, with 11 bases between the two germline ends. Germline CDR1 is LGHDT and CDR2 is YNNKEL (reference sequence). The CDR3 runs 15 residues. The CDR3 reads CASSHIRAGTDTQYF. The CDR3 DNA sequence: TGTGCCAGCAGCCATATCAGGGCTGGCACAGATACGCAGTATTTT.

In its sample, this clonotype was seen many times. The CDR3 DNA reads as TGTGCCAGCAGTTTGGGCCTTAGCGGGGGTGGGGAGACCCAGTACTTC. It encodes CASSLGLSGGGETQYF. The V and J genes are TRBV6-2 or TRBV6-3 and TRBJ2-5; 9 bases are shared with TRBD2. The V and J ends lost 4 bases and 5 bases, in that order; junction bases with no gene match: 11. CDR1 and CDR2 (germline): MNHEY, SVGEGT. The CDR3 runs 16 residues.